The clone carrying this T cell receptor beta chain was detected many times. Its antigen is unidentified. TCRdb itself ran the reads through MiXCR, one entry per CDR3 protein. The sample has around 260,000 distinct CDR3 sequences; 9.1% are singletons. The data originate from a study of T cell repertoires in cytomegalovirus infection. Study details: In public TCR beta signatures, there were indications of both CMV infection and matching HLA type. Whole-study results and caveats: Predominance within the ex vivo response was attributable to HLA-C-restricted CMV-specific TCR beta clonotypes. Summed frequency of shared TCR beta families picked out CMV carriers who also had the relevant HLA.

The CDR3 is made up of 14 amino acids. Trimming removed 4 bases at V and 0 bases at J, with 9 bases between. The sequence derives from a human donor in good health (CMV status not recorded). Some clones in this sample may be carry-over from other donors' samples. Sequenced input: PBMCs. The chain joins TRBV12-3 or TRBV12-4 to TRBJ1-2; no clear D. CDR3 loop: CASSSRRANYGYTF. The DNA for the CDR3 is TGTGCCAGCAGTTCCAGGAGGGCTAACTATGGCTACACCTTC.